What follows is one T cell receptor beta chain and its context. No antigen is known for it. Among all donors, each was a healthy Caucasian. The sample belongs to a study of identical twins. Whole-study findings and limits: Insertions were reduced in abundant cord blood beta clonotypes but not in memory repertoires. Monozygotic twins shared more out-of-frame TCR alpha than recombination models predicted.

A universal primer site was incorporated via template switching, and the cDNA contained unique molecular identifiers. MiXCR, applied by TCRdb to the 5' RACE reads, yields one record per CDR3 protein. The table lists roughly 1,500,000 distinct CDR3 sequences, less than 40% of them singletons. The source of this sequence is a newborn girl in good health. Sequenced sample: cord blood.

The CDR3 region is CASNQYWREGKNEQFF. The CDR3 DNA sequence: TGTGCCAGCAACCAGTACTGGCGGGAGGGTAAAAATGAGCAGTTCTTC. The genes are TRBV2 and TRBJ2-1; 9 nucleotides match TRBD2. CDR3 length equals 16 residues. Germline V gene lookup returns CDR1 SNHLY and CDR2 FYNNEI. J lost 7 bases, V lost 7 bases, and 14 bases had no gene match.